The 28 T cell receptor beta chains presented below share a single source sample, sequenced in a study of control samples from healthy donors and cancer patients. TCRdb's table, derived via immunoSEQ multiplex PCR, lists solely in-frame clones and lacks some. The table includes roughly 130,000 clones, around 93% detected once. The material sequenced was blood. These receptors were taken from a man between 18 and 35 years old in good health.

The chain links TRBV5-6 to TRBJ1-4; D call uncertain. CDR1 is SGHDT, CDR2 YYEEEE, per germline. Trimming removed 4 bases at V and 5 bases at J, with 15 bases between. The CDR3 covers 15 residues. CDR3 DNA sequence: TGTGCCAGCAGCCTGTACGGCGGGGAAAATGAAAAACTGTTTTTT. Translating it yields CASSLYGGENEKLFF.

This rearrangement joins TRBV19 to TRBJ1-3; the D gene is possibly TRBD1 (6 bases). Germline V lookup: CDR1 LNHDA, CDR2 SQIVND (reference sequence). The germline V and J ends were trimmed by 5 bases and 0 bases, with 14 bases remaining between them. The CDR3 totals 16 residues. The DNA for the CDR3 is TGTGCCAGTAGTCCAGAGGGACATTACTCTGGAAACACCATATATTTT. The encoded protein is CASSPEGHYSGNTIYF. Using reference TRBV19 and TRBJ1-3 for the parts outside the CDR3, the full variable domain is DGGITQSPKYLFRKEGQNVTLSCEQNLNHDAMYWYRQDPGQGLRLIYYSQIVNDFQKGDIAEGYSVSREKKESFPLTVTSAQKNPTAFYLCASSPEGHYSGNTIYFGEGSWLTVV.

The rearrangement links TRBV30 to TRBJ1-3, with D possibly matching TRBD1 (6 bases). CDR1 is GTSNPN and CDR2 is SVGIG in the germline V gene (reference sequence). V shed 0 bases and J shed 4 bases, with 16 bases lying between them. CDR3 length: 16 residues. CDR3 bases: TGTGCCTGGAGTGTACTGACAGGAGGATCAGGAAACACCATATATTTT. It encodes CAWSVLTGGSGNTIYF. The full variable domain, its missing parts supplied by reference TRBV30 and TRBJ1-3, is SQTIHQWPATLVQPVGSPLSLECTVEGTSNPNLYWYRQAAGRGLQLLFYSVGIGQISSEVPQNLSASRPQDRQFILSSKKLLLSDSGFYLCAWSVLTGGSGNTIYFGEGSWLTVV.

This chain joins TRBV5-4 and TRBJ1-1; D perhaps matches TRBD1 (5 bases). V shed 4 bases and J shed 1 base, with 11 bases lying between them. Germline CDR1 is SGHNT and CDR2 is YYREEE (reference sequence). This CDR3 spans 14 amino acids. CDR3 in DNA: TGTGCCAGCAGCCCAGGGCGCTGGAACACTGAAGCTTTCTTT. This gives the protein CASSPGRWNTEAFF.

To note about this clone: Other nucleotide sequences in the sample specify the same CDR3. The chain combines TRBV6-6 with TRBJ1-6; D is possibly TRBD1 (6 bases). V was pared by 5 bases and J by 9 bases, with 11 bases between. Germline-derived CDR1 and CDR2 are MNHNY and SVGAGI (reference sequence). CDR3 length: 13 amino acids. CDR3 residues: CASSPTGISPLHF. For the CDR3, the DNA is TGTGCCAGCAGTCCCACAGGGATTTCACCCCTCCACTTT.

V gene TRBV6-5 combines with J gene TRBJ1-2; unclear D gene. V lost 2 bases to trimming and J lost 1 base, with 8 bases between them. The CDR3 is 14 residues long. Germline V CDR1 and CDR2: MNHEY, SVGAGI. The CDR3 bases are TGTGCCAGCAGTTACGGACGGTATAACTATGGCTACACCTTC. As protein: CASSYGRYNYGYTF.

The chain employs TRBV28 and TRBJ2-7; TRBD1 agrees at 7 bases. Germline-derived CDR1 and CDR2 are MDHEN and SYDVKM. Trimming removed 5 bases from V and 4 bases from J; junction bases left unmatched: 8. The CDR3 is 14 amino acids. This CDR3 reads CASSEPGTAYEQYF. CDR3 DNA: TGTGCCAGCAGTGAGCCCGGGACAGCTTACGAGCAGTACTTC. Full variable domain (outside the CDR3, taken from reference TRBV28 and TRBJ2-7): DVKVTQSSRYLVKRTGEKVFLECVQDMDHENMFWYRQDPGLGLRLIYFSYDVKMKEKGDIPEGYSVSREKKERFSLILESASTNQTSMYLCASSEPGTAYEQYFGPGTRLTVT.

The J gene is TRBJ2-7, the V gene TRBV29-1; D ambiguous. Trimming shortened V by 3 bases and J by 1 base, and 7 bases separated the two germline ends. This CDR3 has 12 residues. The germline V gene has CDR1 SQVTM and CDR2 ANQGSEA. The CDR3 nucleotides are TGCAGCGTTGAGGGGTTTTCCTACGAGCAGTACTTC. Its protein product is CSVEGFSYEQYF.

Only one count was recorded for this clone. This rearrangement joins TRBV25-1 to TRBJ2-7; no clear D gene. Trimming removed 5 bases from V and 5 bases from J, with 10 bases in between. The germline V gene has CDR1 MGHDK and CDR2 SYGVNS. The CDR3 contains 12 residues. CDR3 nucleotide sequence: TGTGCCAGCAGTCGACCCGGAGACGAGCAGTACTTC. This codes for CASSRPGDEQYF.

The J gene is TRBJ1-1, the V gene TRBV7-9; D ambiguous. Germline CDR1 is SEHNR and CDR2 is FQNEAQ (reference sequence). V lost 1 base and J lost 3, with 15 bases in between. The CDR3 is 16 amino acids. The CDR3 DNA reads TGTGCCAGCAGCTTAGAACAACCGGGTTTGGACACTGAAGCTTTCTTT. Encoded protein: CASSLEQPGLDTEAFF.

The chain carries TRBV3-1 (or the pseudogene TRBV3-2) and TRBJ1-1; D may be TRBD1 (5 bases). V was pared by 2 bases and J by 5 bases, with 9 bases between. The CDR3 has 13 residues. Germline V gene sequence: CDR1 LGHDT, CDR2 YNNKEL (reference sequence). The CDR3 DNA sequence: TGTGCCAGCAGCCAAACTCGGGGGACTGAAGCTTTCTTT. It encodes CASSQTRGTEAFF.

This chain joins TRBV29-1 and TRBJ1-5; tentative D call: TRBD1 (5 bases). The germline gives CDR1 SQVTM, CDR2 ANQGSEA. This CDR3 region has 13 residues. V was pared by 6 bases and J by 2 bases, with 11 bases between. CDR3 region: CSVRGAGNQPQHF. The CDR3 region has the DNA TGCAGCGTCCGCGGGGCGGGCAATCAGCCCCAGCATTTT.

The chain has TRBV5-6 and TRBJ2-7, with 7 bases lining up with TRBD2. The ends lost 7 bases at V and 2 bases at J; junction bases unmatched: 6. The CDR3 is 13 amino acids. Germline V lookup: CDR1 SGHDT, CDR2 YYEEEE. CDR3 DNA: TGTGCCAGCGGGGCAGGGACTACCTACGAGCAGTACTTC. Protein: CASGAGTTYEQYF.

The chain uses TRBV5-6 and TRBJ1-2, with TRBD1 as a possible D gene (6 bases). V shed 4 bases and J shed 4 bases, with 17 bases lying between them. The CDR3 length is 15 residues. Germline loops: CDR1 SGHDT, CDR2 YYEEEE. CDR3 region: CASSPWGTRLYGYTF. The DNA for the CDR3 is TGTGCCAGCAGCCCATGGGGGACACGTCTCTATGGCTACACCTTC.

V gene TRBV18 combines with J gene TRBJ2-6; 8 nucleotides agree with TRBD1. CDR1 KGHSH and CDR2 LQKENI come from the germline V gene. The J segment lost 2 bases and the V segment lost 4 bases, leaving 1 base of the junction unmatched. The CDR3 is 15 amino acids. The CDR3 DNA is TGTGCCAGCTCACACAGGGGGGCTGGGGCCAACGTCCTGACTTTC. This encodes CASSHRGAGANVLTF.

This chain links TRBV30 with TRBJ1-5; D is unclear. Per germline, CDR1 GTSNPN and CDR2 SVGIG (reference sequence). This CDR3 spans 13 amino acids. The CDR3 reads CASRGDSNQPQHF. The CDR3, as DNA: TGTGCGTCACGCGGGGATAGCAATCAGCCCCAGCATTTT.

J is TRBJ1-1 and V is TRBV2; the D gene is possibly TRBD1 (6 bases). The CDR3 has 15 residues. V lost 7 bases to trimming and J lost 0 bases, with 15 bases between them. CDR1 and CDR2 from the germline V gene are SNHLY and FYNNEI. This CDR3 is CASTDPGTLNTEAFF. CDR3 in DNA: TGTGCCAGCACCGACCCCGGGACATTGAACACTGAAGCTTTCTTT.

The CDR3 DNA reads as TGTGCCACCAGCAGAGAACTACCAGCTAACTATGGCTACACCTTC. Amino acid sequence: CATSRELPANYGYTF. The rearrangement links TRBV15 to TRBJ1-2; D is unclear. V was pared by 0 bases and J by 0 bases, with 8 bases between. Germline lookup yields CDR1 LNHNV and CDR2 YYDKDF (reference sequence). There are 15 residues in the CDR3.

The chain combines TRBV5-1 with TRBJ2-7; 11 bases are a match to TRBD1. The germline CDR1 and CDR2 sequences are SGHRS and YFSETQ. V dropped 0 bases and J dropped 6; count of bases not matched to a gene: 2. The CDR3 has 14 amino acids. CDR3: CASSLEGTGGEQYF. In DNA, the CDR3 is TGCGCCAGCAGCTTGGAGGGGACAGGGGGCGAGCAGTACTTC.

The rearrangement links TRBV9 to TRBJ2-2; D may be TRBD1 (6 bases). Between the trimmed V and J ends, which lost 0 bases and 1 base, there was a span of 13 bases. The CDR3 covers 17 residues. From germline, CDR1 is SGDLS and CDR2 YYNGEE. The chain's CDR3 is CASSVASGALNTGELFF. In nucleotides, the CDR3 is TGTGCCAGCAGCGTAGCTTCAGGGGCCTTGAACACCGGGGAGCTGTTTTTT. Full variable domain (remainder filled in from reference TRBV9 and TRBJ2-2): DSGVTQTPKHLITATGQRVTLRCSPRSGDLSVYWYQQSLDQGLQFLIQYYNGEERAKGNILERFSAQQFPDLHSELNLSSLELGDSALYFCASSVASGALNTGELFFGEGSRLTVL.

The sample holds one count of this clone. The J gene is TRBJ1-4, the V gene TRBV18; a weak D match, TRBD1 (5 bases). This CDR3 has 15 amino acids. From germline, CDR1 is KGHSH and CDR2 LQKENI. Trimming shortened V by 3 bases and J by 5 bases, and 13 bases separated the two germline ends. In nucleotides, the CDR3 is TGTGCCAGCTCACCTCCGTGGGGGATAAATGAAAAACTGTTTTTT. This translates into CASSPPWGINEKLFF.

Concerning this clone: Relative to the germline gene, one junction end is altered; a read error may explain this. The rearrangement uses TRBV6-1 and TRBJ2-1; 8 bases align to TRBD1. Germline V lookup: CDR1 MNHNS, CDR2 SASEGT. The CDR3 has 14 amino acids. Here the CDR3 DNA reads TGTGCCAGCAGGGAAGACAGGGGAGGAAATGAGCAGTTCTTC. Residues: CASREDRGGNEQFF.

The gene calls are TRBV6-4 and TRBJ2-2; 8 bases match TRBD1. Losses at the gene ends were 0 bases for V and 4 bases for J; bases not matched to a gene: 4. This CDR3 region has 16 residues. Germline V CDR1 and CDR2: MRHNA, SNTAGT. CDR3 sequence reads: CASSDSGQGGTGELFF. The CDR3 coding sequence is TGTGCCAGCAGTGACTCCGGACAGGGAGGCACCGGGGAGCTGTTTTTT.

The chain recombines TRBV18 with TRBJ1-1; D unclear. This CDR3 has 15 amino acids. The germline CDR1 and CDR2 sequences are KGHSH and LQKENI. Trimming pared 4 bases from V and 0 bases from J, leaving 12 bases between. The CDR3 here is CASSQDGRLNTEAFF. Here the CDR3 DNA reads TGTGCCAGCTCACAGGACGGACGGCTGAACACTGAAGCTTTCTTT.

The chain carries TRBV6-5 and TRBJ1-5; D is unclear. There are 14 residues in the CDR3. Trimming pared 5 bases from V and 9 bases from J, leaving 17 bases between. Germline loops: CDR1 MNHEY, CDR2 SVGAGI. Written as DNA, the CDR3 is TGTGCCAGCAGTCAATCTCCAAGGGAGCGGCCCCAGCATTTT. Protein sequence: CASSQSPRERPQHF.

The gene calls are TRBV30 and TRBJ2-6; D not resolved. V dropped 2 bases and J dropped 3 bases, with 8 bases sitting between them. Looked up from germline, CDR1 is GTSNPN and CDR2 is SVGIG (reference sequence). CDR3 length: 14 amino acids. CDR3 in amino acids: CAWSPTVGANVLTF. The CDR3 nucleotides read TGTGCCTGGAGTCCCACAGTTGGGGCCAACGTCCTGACTTTC.

The rearrangement uses TRBV3-1 (or the pseudogene TRBV3-2) and TRBJ2-5; D remains ambiguous. Germline V gene data show CDR1 as LGHDT and CDR2 as YNNKEL (reference sequence). Trimming pared 1 base from V and 2 bases from J, leaving 8 bases between. The CDR3 loop spans 14 amino acids. This CDR3 is CASSQGGVQETQYF. The CDR3 region has the DNA TGTGCCAGCAGCCAAGGGGGTGTACAAGAGACCCAGTACTTC.

The chain has TRBV19 and TRBJ2-3; 10 bases fit TRBD1. The CDR3 has 13 residues. Trimming took 11 bases from V and 4 from J; bases not matched to a gene: 6. Germline V CDR1 and CDR2: LNHDA, SQIVND (reference sequence). Here the CDR3 reads CAARDRGADTQYF. CDR3 nucleotides: TGTGCCGCCCGGGACAGGGGCGCAGATACGCAGTATTTT.